A single sample gave rise to the 32 T cell receptor beta chains below, sequenced in a study of early stage breast cancer tumors. TCRdb keeps only in-frame clones here, not all; method: immunoSEQ multiplex PCR. The sample lists about 72,000 clones; approximately 80% were seen once. The sample taken for sequencing was blood. These receptors came from a person in their sixties or seventies with breast cancer.

This chain connects TRBV19 to TRBJ2-1; D call uncertain. The CDR3 extends over 12 amino acids. V was cut by 5 bases and J by 7 bases, with 9 bases left in between. Germline CDR1 and CDR2: LNHDA and SQIVND (reference sequence). The CDR3 is CASSSATNEQFF. The DNA of the CDR3 is TGTGCCAGTAGTTCAGCCACTAATGAGCAGTTCTTC.

J is TRBJ2-1 and V is TRBV5-4, with D possibly called TRBD1 or TRBD2 (6 bases each). The germline CDR1 and CDR2 sequences are SGHNT and YYREEE (reference sequence). Trimming took 3 bases from V and 0 from J, leaving 10 bases between them. This CDR3 region has 15 residues. The CDR3 loop is CASSSGGSSYNEQFF. CDR3 in DNA: TGTGCCAGCAGCTCCGGGGGCTCCTCCTACAATGAGCAGTTCTTC.

This chain joins TRBV5-1 and TRBJ2-5; the D gene is possibly TRBD1 (5 bases). CDR3 length: 14 amino acids. The V end lost 4 bases, the J end lost 0 bases, and 10 bases lay between the germline ends. The V gene's germline CDR1 is SGHRS and CDR2 YFSETQ. The CDR3 region is CASSPGPNQETQYF. The CDR3 DNA sequence: TGCGCCAGCAGCCCAGGGCCGAACCAAGAGACCCAGTACTTC.

The rearrangement joins TRBV5-1 to TRBJ2-5; D uncertain. The CDR3 covers 13 residues. The V gene lost 5 bases and the J gene lost 0 bases, with 8 bases spanning the gap. Germline-derived CDR1 and CDR2 are SGHRS and YFSETQ. The CDR3, as DNA: TGCGCCAGCAGTTTCCCGTACCAAGAGACCCAGTACTTC. It codes for CASSFPYQETQYF. The full variable domain, completed using reference TRBV5-1 and TRBJ2-5, is KAGVTQTPRYLIKTRGQQVTLSCSPISGHRSVSWYQQTPGQGLQFLFEYFSETQRNKGNFPGRFSGRQFSNSRSEMNVSTLELGDSALYLCASSFPYQETQYFGPGTRLLVL.

CDR3 coding DNA: TGTGCCAGCGGTCCTGGCAGGAACACTGAAGCTTTCTTT. Residues: CASGPGRNTEAFF. The genes are TRBV11-2 and TRBJ1-1; no reliable D call. The CDR3 totals 13 residues. V gave up 8 bases and J gave up 1 base, with 11 bases separating them. In germline, CDR1 is SGHAT, CDR2 FQNNGV.

This clone showed up just a few times. CDR3: CASRRSGQSSYEQYF. The DNA for the CDR3 is TGCGCCAGCAGGAGGTCGGGACAGTCCTCCTACGAGCAGTACTTC. This chain joins TRBV5-1 and TRBJ2-7; the match to TRBD1 covers 7 bases. Germline trimming cut 5 bases from V and 0 bases from J; bases unmatched to any gene: 8. The CDR3 loop spans 15 amino acids. Germline-derived CDR1 and CDR2 are SGHRS and YFSETQ.

The chain employs TRBV5-4 and TRBJ2-1; no clear D. With 4 bases removed from V and 4 bases from J, the gap between germline ends came to 15 bases. Germline V lookup: CDR1 SGHNT, CDR2 YYREEE (reference sequence). This CDR3 contains 15 residues. CDR3 protein: CASSLQDPIYNEQFF. The CDR3 DNA is TGTGCCAGCAGCCTCCAGGACCCAATTTACAATGAGCAGTTCTTC.

This clone was seen only once. This chain links TRBV5-1 with TRBJ2-7, with TRBD1 identical over 7 bases. V shed 1 base, J shed 0 bases, and the junction held 10 bases outside the gene matches. Germline lookup yields CDR1 SGHRS and CDR2 YFSETQ. The CDR3 totals 17 residues. CDR3 DNA: TGCGCCAGCAGCTTGATTTTGGGGACAGCGTTCTCCTACGAGCAGTACTTC. Protein: CASSLILGTAFSYEQYF.

J is TRBJ1-1 and V is TRBV11-3, with no clear D. The V and J ends lost 1 base and 2 bases respectively, with 5 bases between them. The V gene's germline CDR1 is SGHNT and CDR2 YENEEA. This CDR3 region has 13 residues. The DNA of the CDR3 is TGTGCCAGCAGCTTAGGGCCAAACACTGAAGCTTTCTTT. Its translation: CASSLGPNTEAFF.

The chain joins TRBV5-4 to TRBJ2-1; D is unresolved. V lost 1 base and J lost 7, with 9 bases in between. Germline loops: CDR1 SGHNT, CDR2 YYREEE (reference sequence). CDR3 size: 13 residues. This chain's CDR3 is CASSLKNRNEQFF. The CDR3 nucleotides read TGTGCCAGCAGCTTGAAGAACAGAAATGAGCAGTTCTTC.

The rearrangement links TRBV7-2 to TRBJ2-2; the match to TRBD2 covers 13 bases. Germline V gene lookup returns CDR1 SGHTA and CDR2 FQGNSA. Trimming cost V 6 bases and J 7 bases; bases outside gene matches: 5. This CDR3 comprises 15 residues. The CDR3 is CASSTSGRVGGELFF. For the CDR3, the DNA is TGTGCCAGCAGTACTAGCGGGAGGGTAGGCGGGGAGCTGTTTTTT.

The J gene is TRBJ2-5, the V gene TRBV5-5; possible D gene TRBD2, 6 bases. The V end lost 3 bases, the J end lost 2 bases, and 14 bases lay between the germline ends. CDR3 length: 15 amino acids. Germline values: CDR1 SGHKS, CDR2 YYEKEE (reference sequence). In nucleotides, the CDR3 is TGTGCCAGCAGCTATAGCGGATACAAACAAGAGACCCAGTACTTC. It yields the protein CASSYSGYKQETQYF.

The chain carries TRBV5-1 and TRBJ1-3, with unresolved D. CDR3 size: 15 residues. The germline gives CDR1 SGHRS, CDR2 YFSETQ. Trimming shortened V by 3 bases and J by 0 bases, and 10 bases separated the two germline ends. The DNA for the CDR3 is TGCGCCAGCAGCTACGACTGGGACTCTGGAAACACCATATATTTT. Residues: CASSYDWDSGNTIYF.

The chain employs TRBV30 and TRBJ2-3; a possible D gene is TRBD2 (5 bases). Germline V gene data show CDR1 as GTSNPN and CDR2 as SVGIG (reference sequence). The CDR3 is 16 amino acids. V gave up 3 bases and J gave up 6 bases, with 22 bases separating them. CDR3 sequence: CAWSSGNLAGRDTQYF. CDR3 nucleotide sequence: TGTGCCTGGAGCAGTGGGAACCTAGCTGGGCGGGATACGCAGTATTTT.

This clone was found a few times. This chain connects TRBV6-5 to TRBJ1-5; D possibly corresponds to TRBD1 (5 bases). CDR1 MNHEY and CDR2 SVGAGI come from the germline V gene. CDR3 size: 14 residues. V shed 6 bases and J shed 6 bases, with 15 bases lying between them. The CDR3 region has the DNA TGTGCCAGCAGCCAGATGGACAAGAGTCAGCCCCAGCATTTT. Amino acid sequence: CASSQMDKSQPQHF.

This chain joins TRBV5-1 and TRBJ2-3; no reliable D call. V gave up 0 bases and J gave up 4 bases, with 6 bases separating them. This CDR3 spans 13 amino acids. The germline V gene has CDR1 SGHRS and CDR2 YFSETQ. The CDR3 protein is CASSLEVADTQYF. The CDR3 nucleotides read TGCGCCAGCAGCTTGGAGGTCGCAGATACGCAGTATTTT. Drawing the rest from reference TRBV5-1 and TRBJ2-3, the complete variable domain is KAGVTQTPRYLIKTRGQQVTLSCSPISGHRSVSWYQQTPGQGLQFLFEYFSETQRNKGNFPGRFSGRQFSNSRSEMNVSTLELGDSALYLCASSLEVADTQYFGPGTRLTVL.

The rearrangement joins TRBV28 to TRBJ2-7, with TRBD2 matching over 10 bases. The J segment lost 0 bases and the V segment lost 11 bases, leaving 10 bases of the junction unmatched. In germline, CDR1 is MDHEN, CDR2 SYDVKM. The CDR3 spans 15 residues. CDR3 loop: CASSRSSGSSYEQYF. The CDR3 nucleotides are TGTGCCTCCTCCCGCTCTAGCGGGAGCTCCTACGAGCAGTACTTC.

The chain uses TRBV19 and TRBJ2-1; unclear D gene. Germline lookup yields CDR1 LNHDA and CDR2 SQIVND (reference sequence). V lost 5 bases and J 7 bases, leaving 9 bases between the germline ends. There are 12 residues in the CDR3. CDR3 protein: CASSPSENEQFF. As DNA, the CDR3 is TGTGCCAGTAGTCCGTCTGAGAATGAGCAGTTCTTC. The variable domain in full, with the rest retrieved from reference TRBV19 and TRBJ2-1, is DGGITQSPKYLFRKEGQNVTLSCEQNLNHDAMYWYRQDPGQGLRLIYYSQIVNDFQKGDIAEGYSVSREKKESFPLTVTSAQKNPTAFYLCASSPSENEQFFGPGTRLTVL.

The genes are TRBV28 and TRBJ2-3, with 8 bases matching TRBD2. CDR3 length equals 14 residues. CDR1 MDHEN and CDR2 SYDVKM come from the germline V gene. V dropped 10 bases and J dropped 3; count of bases not matched to a gene: 9. The CDR3 DNA follows: TGTGCCACCCGAGGACTAGCTGGGACAGATACGCAGTATTTT. This translates into CATRGLAGTDTQYF. Together with reference TRBV28 and TRBJ2-3, the CDR3 gives the full variable domain: DVKVTQSSRYLVKRTGEKVFLECVQDMDHENMFWYRQDPGLGLRLIYFSYDVKMKEKGDIPEGYSVSREKKERFSLILESASTNQTSMYLCATRGLAGTDTQYFGPGTRLTVL.

The V gene is TRBV14, the J gene TRBJ1-3, with D unresolved. V dropped 2 bases and J dropped 0 bases, with 8 bases sitting between them. Germline V gene data show CDR1 as SGHDN and CDR2 as FVKESK. This CDR3 spans 15 amino acids. The chain's CDR3 is CASSQLSYSGNTIYF. The CDR3, as DNA: TGTGCCAGCAGCCAATTGAGCTACTCTGGAAACACCATATATTTT.

The chain couples TRBV5-4 to TRBJ2-5; TRBD1 might be the D (6 bases). Per germline, CDR1 SGHNT and CDR2 YYREEE (reference sequence). The CDR3 has 16 amino acids. The germline V and J ends were trimmed by 5 bases and 5 bases, with 22 bases remaining between them. The CDR3 DNA follows: TGTGCCAGCAGAATGATGACAGGAGGTCCGTCTGAGACCCAGTACTTC. As protein: CASRMMTGGPSETQYF. Complete variable domain (other parts from reference TRBV5-4 and TRBJ2-5): ETGVTQSPTHLIKTRGQQVTLRCSSQSGHNTVSWYQQALGQGPQFIFQYYREEENGRGNFPPRFSGLQFPNYSSELNVNALELDDSALYLCASRMMTGGPSETQYFGPGTRLLVL.

The chain is built from TRBV5-1 and TRBJ2-5; 7 nucleotides align to TRBD1. Germline V lookup: CDR1 SGHRS, CDR2 YFSETQ. V dropped 0 bases and J dropped 5; count of bases not matched to a gene: 4. The CDR3 totals 14 residues. The CDR3 sequence: CASSLDRGEETQYF. The CDR3 DNA sequence: TGCGCCAGCAGCTTGGACAGGGGAGAGGAGACCCAGTACTTC.

This clone was seen more than once but under ten times. This chain joins TRBV18 and TRBJ2-7; TRBD1 might be the D (6 bases). V was pared by 0 bases and J by 10 bases, with 16 bases between. Germline-derived CDR1 and CDR2 are KGHSH and LQKENI. The length of the CDR3 is 14 residues. The CDR3: CASSPPDRTASQYF. Here the CDR3 DNA reads TGTGCCAGCTCACCACCCGACAGGACGGCCTCCCAGTACTTC. Filled out from reference TRBV18 and TRBJ2-7, the complete variable domain reads NAGVMQNPRHLVRRRGQEARLRCSPMKGHSHVYWYRQLPEEGLKFMVYLQKENIIDESGMPKERFSAEFPKEGPSILRIQQVVRGDSAAYFCASSPPDRTASQYFGPGTRLTVT.

This chain links TRBV9 with TRBJ2-3, with D possibly being TRBD2 (5 bases). The V gene's germline CDR1 is SGDLS and CDR2 YYNGEE. V was cut by 4 bases and J by 5 bases, with 20 bases left in between. The CDR3 loop spans 16 amino acids. CDR3 in DNA: TGTGCCAGCAGCCCAGCCGCTAGCAACCCACGAGATACGCAGTATTTT. It yields the protein CASSPAASNPRDTQYF.

The rearrangement joins TRBV7-2 to TRBJ1-2, with unresolved D. The germline V and J ends were trimmed by 1 base and 0 bases, with 9 bases remaining between them. Per germline, CDR1 SGHTA and CDR2 FQGNSA. The CDR3 is 15 residues long. The CDR3 spells CASSLEPASNYGYTF. The CDR3 coding sequence is TGTGCCAGCAGCTTAGAGCCGGCCTCTAACTATGGCTACACCTTC.

J is TRBJ2-7 and V is TRBV11-2; possible D gene TRBD1, 5 bases. CDR3 length equals 15 residues. The V and J ends lost 1 base and 2 bases respectively, with 12 bases between them. Germline-derived CDR1 and CDR2 are SGHAT and FQNNGV. The CDR3 loop reads CASSLVAGPPYEQYF. The CDR3 DNA reads as TGTGCCAGCAGCTTAGTGGCAGGGCCGCCCTACGAGCAGTACTTC.

The CDR3 here is CASSPSPPDSDSPLHF. The CDR3 DNA reads TGTGCCAGCAGTCCCAGCCCCCCGGACAGTGATTCACCCCTCCACTTT. The V and J genes are TRBV28 and TRBJ1-6, with a weak D call TRBD1 (6 bases). Germline assignment: CDR1 MDHEN and CDR2 SYDVKM. Trimming pared 5 bases from V and 8 bases from J, leaving 19 bases between. The CDR3 covers 16 residues.

The genes are TRBV27 and TRBJ1-1, with D uncertain. The CDR3 spans 14 residues. V lost 0 bases and J 1 base, leaving 6 bases between the germline ends. Germline values: CDR1 MNHEY, CDR2 SMNVEV (reference sequence). DNA for the CDR3: TGTGCCAGCAGTTTATCCCCGTCGAACACTGAAGCTTTCTTT. Protein: CASSLSPSNTEAFF.

A few counts support this clone. V gene TRBV19 combines with J gene TRBJ1-5; unclear D gene. The V gene's germline CDR1 is LNHDA and CDR2 SQIVND (reference sequence). The V end lost 8 bases, the J end lost 0 bases, and 17 bases lay between the germline ends. This CDR3 is 16 amino acids long. CDR3 protein: CASQFGSDYSNQPQHF. CDR3 DNA: TGTGCCAGTCAGTTTGGGTCGGATTATAGCAATCAGCCCCAGCATTTT.

The chain combines TRBV10-3 with TRBJ2-7; possibly TRBD1 or TRBD2 for D (5 bases each). The CDR3 consists of 14 residues. The ends were cut back, 4 bases at V and 2 bases at J, with 12 bases in the middle. Germline CDR1 reads ENHRY; CDR2 reads SYGVKD. The CDR3 sequence is CAISAGTPTYEQYF. CDR3 DNA: TGTGCCATCAGTGCCGGGACGCCTACCTACGAGCAGTACTTC.

The chain uses TRBV7-6 and TRBJ2-7; 8 bases agree with TRBD2. V trimming: 5 bases; J trimming: 4 bases; junction bases outside the gene matches: 7. This CDR3 region has 14 residues. CDR1 and CDR2 (germline): SGHVS, FNYEAQ. The DNA for the CDR3 is TGTGCCAGCAGCGGTAGCGGGACCGGGTACGAGCAGTACTTC. As protein: CASSGSGTGYEQYF.

The chain has TRBV2 and TRBJ2-5, with a weak D call TRBD2 (5 bases). There are 14 residues in the CDR3. CDR1 and CDR2 (germline): SNHLY, FYNNEI. V lost 8 bases to trimming and J lost 1 base, with 14 bases between them. The DNA for the CDR3 is TGTGCCAGCTCCGTACGGACTTCCCAAGAGACCCAGTACTTC. This encodes CASSVRTSQETQYF.